This T cell receptor beta chain was recovered during a study of regulatory T cells in long-lasting Graves disease. This clonotype was counted between two and nine times. This CDR3 has 15 amino acids. V was clipped by 5 bases and J by 2 bases; unmatched bases: 5. In germline, CDR1 is MRHNA, CDR2 SNTAGT. For TCR beta, libraries came from iRepertoire HTBI primers and Arm-PCR of CDR3 regions. TCRdb ran MiXCR on the multiplex PCR reads and lists one entry per CDR3 protein. The table includes a few hundred thousand distinct CDR3 sequences, 15% detected once. Time point specified: newly diagnosed GD, antithyroid drugs for less than 3 months. Isolated PBMC RNA provided the starting material for the TCR library. This same sample was also taken into another study, of T cells in Graves' hyperthyroidism and ophthalmopathy.

This chain links TRBV6-4 with TRBJ2-3; 9 bases are shared with TRBD2. Here the sequenced sample was peripheral blood mononuclear cells (PBMCs), taken at new diagnosis, from a patient treated with antithyroid drugs. The receptor was isolated from a woman aged 40 to 50 with Graves disease. CDR3 region: CASSTLAGPTDTQYF. Written as DNA, the CDR3 is TGTGCCAGCAGTACGCTAGCGGGACCCACAGATACGCAGTATTTT.